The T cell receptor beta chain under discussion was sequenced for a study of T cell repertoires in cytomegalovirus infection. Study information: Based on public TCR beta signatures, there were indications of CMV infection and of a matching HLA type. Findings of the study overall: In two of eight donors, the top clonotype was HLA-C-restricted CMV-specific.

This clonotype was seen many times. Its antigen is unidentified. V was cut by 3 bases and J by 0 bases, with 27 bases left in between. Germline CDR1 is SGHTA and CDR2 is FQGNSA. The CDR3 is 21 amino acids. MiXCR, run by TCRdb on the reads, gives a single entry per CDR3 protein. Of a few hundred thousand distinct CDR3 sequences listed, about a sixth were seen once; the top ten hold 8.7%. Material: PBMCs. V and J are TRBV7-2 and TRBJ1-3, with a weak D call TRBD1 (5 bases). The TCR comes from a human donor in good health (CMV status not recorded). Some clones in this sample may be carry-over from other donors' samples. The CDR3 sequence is CASSLGLRIRAGGASGNTIYF. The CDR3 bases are TGTGCCAGCAGCTTGGGGCTCCGGATAAGGGCGGGAGGGGCCTCTGGAAACACCATATATTTT.